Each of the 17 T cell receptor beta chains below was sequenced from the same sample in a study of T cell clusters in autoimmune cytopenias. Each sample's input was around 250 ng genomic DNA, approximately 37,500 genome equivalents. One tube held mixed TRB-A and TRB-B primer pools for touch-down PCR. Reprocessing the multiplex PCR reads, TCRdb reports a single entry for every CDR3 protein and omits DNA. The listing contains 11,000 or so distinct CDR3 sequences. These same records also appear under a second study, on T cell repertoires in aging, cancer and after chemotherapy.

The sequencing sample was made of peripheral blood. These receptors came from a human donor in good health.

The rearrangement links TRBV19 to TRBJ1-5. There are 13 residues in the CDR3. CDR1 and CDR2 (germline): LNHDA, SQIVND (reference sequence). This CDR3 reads CASAGGNNQPQHF.

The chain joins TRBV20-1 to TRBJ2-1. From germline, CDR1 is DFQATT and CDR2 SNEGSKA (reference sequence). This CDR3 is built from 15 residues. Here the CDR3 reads CSARDLRGSYNEQFF.

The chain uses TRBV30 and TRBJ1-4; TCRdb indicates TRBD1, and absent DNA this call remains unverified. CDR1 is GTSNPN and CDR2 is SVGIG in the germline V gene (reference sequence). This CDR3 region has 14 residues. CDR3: CAWDRGRTNEKLFF.

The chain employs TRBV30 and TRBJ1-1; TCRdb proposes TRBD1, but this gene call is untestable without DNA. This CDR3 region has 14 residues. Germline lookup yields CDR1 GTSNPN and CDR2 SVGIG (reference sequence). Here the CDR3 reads CAWSVGRGYTEAFF.

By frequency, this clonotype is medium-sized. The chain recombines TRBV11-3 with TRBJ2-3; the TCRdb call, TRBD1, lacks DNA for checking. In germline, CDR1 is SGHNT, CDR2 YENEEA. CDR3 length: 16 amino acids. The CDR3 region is CASSLDPGAGTDTQYF. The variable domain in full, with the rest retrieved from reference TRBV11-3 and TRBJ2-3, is EAGVVQSPRYKIIEKKQPVAFWCNPISGHNTLYWYLQNLGQGPELLIRYENEEAVDDSQLPKDRFSAERLKGVDSTLKIQPAELGDSAVYLCASSLDPGAGTDTQYFGPGTRLTVL.

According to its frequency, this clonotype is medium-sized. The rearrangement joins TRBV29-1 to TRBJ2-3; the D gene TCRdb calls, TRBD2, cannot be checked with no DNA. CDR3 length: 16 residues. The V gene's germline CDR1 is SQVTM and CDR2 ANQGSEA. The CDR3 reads CSAGASGGVGTDTQYF.

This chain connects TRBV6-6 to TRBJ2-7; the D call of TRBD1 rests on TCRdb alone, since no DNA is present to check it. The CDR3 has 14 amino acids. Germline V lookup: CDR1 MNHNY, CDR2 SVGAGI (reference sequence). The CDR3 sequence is CASRLGQGAYEQYF.

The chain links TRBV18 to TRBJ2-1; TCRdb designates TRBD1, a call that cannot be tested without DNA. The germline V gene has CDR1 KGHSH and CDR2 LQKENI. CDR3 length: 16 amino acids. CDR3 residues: CASSPVPPQAGAQQFF.

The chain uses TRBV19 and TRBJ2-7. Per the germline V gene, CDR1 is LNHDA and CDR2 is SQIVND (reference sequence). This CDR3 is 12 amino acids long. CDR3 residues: CASSRTRYEQYF.

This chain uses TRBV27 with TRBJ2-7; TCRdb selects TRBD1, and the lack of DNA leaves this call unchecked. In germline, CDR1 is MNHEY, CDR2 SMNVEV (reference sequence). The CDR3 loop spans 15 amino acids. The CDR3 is CASSRPGTATYEQYF.

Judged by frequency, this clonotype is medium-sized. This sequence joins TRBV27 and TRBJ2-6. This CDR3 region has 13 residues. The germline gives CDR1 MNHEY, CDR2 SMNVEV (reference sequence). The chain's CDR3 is CASSLRGANVLTF.

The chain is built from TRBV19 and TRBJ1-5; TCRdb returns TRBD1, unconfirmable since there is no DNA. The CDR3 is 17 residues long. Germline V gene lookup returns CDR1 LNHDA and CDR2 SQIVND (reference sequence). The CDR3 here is CASNYRGTVYSNQPQHF.

The CDR3 loop reads CASSKGRGQGNNEQFF. The J gene is TRBJ2-1, the V gene TRBV19; TCRdb's assignment of TRBD1 cannot be checked, as there is no DNA. The CDR3 extends over 16 amino acids. Germline CDR1 LNHDA, CDR2 SQIVND (reference sequence).

CDR3 sequence reads: CASRLSWGANTDTQYF. The chain employs TRBV5-4 and TRBJ2-3; the D gene TCRdb calls, TRBD1, cannot be checked with no DNA. From germline, CDR1 is SGHNT and CDR2 YYREEE (reference sequence). This CDR3 has 16 amino acids.

CDR3 sequence: CASYRGGIDNSPLHF. This chain uses TRBV6-5 with TRBJ1-6. Per the germline V gene, CDR1 is MNHEY and CDR2 is SVGAGI. The CDR3 totals 15 residues.

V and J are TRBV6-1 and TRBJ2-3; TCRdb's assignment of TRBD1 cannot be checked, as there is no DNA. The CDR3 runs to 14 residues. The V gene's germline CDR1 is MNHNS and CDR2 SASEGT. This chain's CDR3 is CASAQGGFTDTQYF.

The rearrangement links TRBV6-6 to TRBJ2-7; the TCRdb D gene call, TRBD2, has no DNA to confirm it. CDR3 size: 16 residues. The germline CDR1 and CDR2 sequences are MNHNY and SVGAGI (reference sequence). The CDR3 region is CASREVQGRPSYEQYF.